This passage covers 26 T cell receptor beta chains from one sample sequenced in a study of blood T cells in healthy people across ages. The second PCR ran roughly 7 to 12 cycles with a sample-barcoded 5' primer and J-beta primers. TCRdb re-called the 5' RACE reads with MiXCR, one entry per CDR3 protein. Of hundreds of thousands of distinct CDR3 sequences listed, more than 20% are singletons. Sequencing was performed on blood. The receptors come from a man aged 70-80 years in good health.

The chain joins TRBV7-2 to TRBJ2-7, with D perhaps TRBD2 (6 bases). This CDR3 is 14 amino acids long. V lost 3 bases to trimming and J lost 2 bases, with 11 bases between them. Germline lookup yields CDR1 SGHTA and CDR2 FQGNSA. The CDR3 reads CASSFASEAYEQYF. In DNA, the CDR3 is TGTGCCAGCAGCTTTGCTAGCGAAGCCTACGAGCAGTACTTC.

The chain has TRBV15 and TRBJ1-2; D perhaps matches TRBD1 (5 bases). Germline CDR1 reads LNHNV; CDR2 reads YYDKDF (reference sequence). Deletions cut 0 bases from V and 9 bases from J, with 14 bases between. The CDR3 extends over 14 amino acids. The CDR3 bases are TGTGCCACCAGCAGAGATCTGGGGGACCACAGCTACACCTTC. Its translation: CATSRDLGDHSYTF. The whole variable domain, filled in from reference TRBV15 and TRBJ1-2, reads DAMVIQNPRYQVTQFGKPVTLSCSQTLNHNVMYWYQQKSSQAPKLLFHYYDKDFNNEADTPDNFQSRRPNTSFCFLDIRSPGLGDTAMYLCATSRDLGDHSYTFGSGTRLTVV.

This clonotype was observed a handful of times. The gene calls are TRBV7-9 and TRBJ1-6, with D possibly TRBD1 on 6 matching bases. Germline loops: CDR1 SEHNR, CDR2 FQNEAQ (reference sequence). V was pared by 3 bases and J by 9 bases, with 15 bases between. This CDR3 has 15 amino acids. Here the CDR3 DNA reads TGTGCCAGCAGCTTCGCCCTAACAGGGAGTTCACCCCTCCACTTT. This gives the protein CASSFALTGSSPLHF.

The chain employs TRBV13 and TRBJ2-1; 10 nucleotides align to TRBD1. The CDR3 runs to 16 residues. Germline V gene lookup returns CDR1 PRHDT and CDR2 FYEKMQ (reference sequence). V shed 4 bases, J shed 3 bases, and the junction held 6 bases outside the gene matches. CDR3: CASSSPRTGGYNEQFF. CDR3 bases: TGTGCCAGCAGCTCTCCCAGGACAGGGGGCTACAATGAGCAGTTCTTC. Supplemented by reference TRBV13 and TRBJ2-1, the full variable domain reads AAGVIQSPRHLIKEKRETATLKCYPIPRHDTVYWYQQGPGQDPQFLISFYEKMQSDKGSIPDRFSAQQFSDYHSELNMSSLELGDSALYFCASSSPRTGGYNEQFFGPGTRLTVL.

This clonotype was seen at least ten times. The chain uses TRBV25-1 and TRBJ1-5; possible D gene TRBD1, 5 bases. There are 17 residues in the CDR3. Germline V gene sequence: CDR1 MGHDK, CDR2 SYGVNS. V was trimmed by 4 bases and J by 2 bases, leaving 18 bases between them. The CDR3 sequence: CASSGAGLGAGNQPQHF. The CDR3 DNA sequence: TGTGCCAGCAGTGGCGCGGGCCTCGGGGCTGGCAATCAGCCCCAGCATTTT.

This clonotype was counted only a few times. V and J are TRBV20-1 and TRBJ1-2; D gene unclear. Germline CDR1 and CDR2: DFQATT and SNEGSKA (reference sequence). Trimming stripped 6 bases from V and 8 bases from J, with 16 bases between. CDR3 length equals 12 residues. The CDR3 DNA reads TGCAGTGCCGAAGCGTTTTCTGGCGGCTACACCTTC. This gives the protein CSAEAFSGGYTF.

There are many counts of this clonotype. The CDR3 protein is CASSRQLAGFETQYF. Here the CDR3 DNA reads TGTGCCAGCAGCCGCCAACTAGCGGGATTCGAGACCCAGTACTTC. The V and J genes are TRBV4-2 and TRBJ2-5, with TRBD2 matching 10 bases. Unmatched junction bases numbered 7, after V lost 4 bases and J lost 5 bases. The CDR3 totals 15 residues. Germline CDR1 and CDR2: LGHNA and YNFKEQ.

The chain combines TRBV10-3 with TRBJ2-1; 10 bases agree with TRBD2. Germline trimming cut 8 bases from V and 7 bases from J; bases unmatched to any gene: 5. This CDR3 has 13 amino acids. The germline V gene has CDR1 ENHRY and CDR2 SYGVKD. Here the CDR3 DNA reads TGTGCCATCCACCCTAGCGGGGGTAATGAGCAGTTCTTC. This codes for CAIHPSGGNEQFF.

The chain combines TRBV5-1 with TRBJ2-5; the match to TRBD2 covers 7 bases. V trimming: 2 bases; J trimming: 5 bases; junction bases outside the gene matches: 12. From germline, CDR1 is SGHRS and CDR2 YFSETQ. The CDR3 is made up of 16 amino acids. The CDR3 is CASSFRAGRVSETQYF. Written as DNA, the CDR3 is TGCGCCAGCAGCTTCCGAGCGGGGAGAGTCAGTGAGACCCAGTACTTC.

This rearrangement joins TRBV12-3 or TRBV12-4 to TRBJ2-7; TRBD1 matches 8 bases. V shed 3 bases and J 6 bases; nucleotides not matched to a gene: 10. The CDR3 is made up of 15 amino acids. CDR3 in DNA: TGTGCCAGCAGTTTCCGCAGGGGGCTTTTTCTCGAGCAGTACTTC. Protein product: CASSFRRGLFLEQYF.

The chain employs TRBV25-1 and TRBJ2-2; D is undetermined. Trimming left V 7 bases short and J 2 bases short, with 8 bases between. Germline V CDR1 and CDR2: MGHDK, SYGVNS. This CDR3 has 13 amino acids. Here the CDR3 DNA reads TGTGCCAGCACCTTTTCTAACACCGGGGAGCTGTTTTTT. Translating gives CASTFSNTGELFF.

V is TRBV10-3 and J is TRBJ2-7, with 10 bases fitting TRBD1. This CDR3 is built from 15 residues. V trimming: 4 bases; J trimming: 9 bases; junction bases outside the gene matches: 12. Germline assignment: CDR1 ENHRY and CDR2 SYGVKD. Here the CDR3 DNA reads TGTGCCATCAGTGGGGGGACAGGGGTTGGGGACGGGCAGTACTTC. It is translated as CAISGGTGVGDGQYF.

Notes on this clonotype: Its ends do not fully match the called genes, so a read error is possible. The V and J genes are TRBV3-1 and TRBJ2-5; no clear D. The CDR3 sequence is 17 residues long. Per germline, CDR1 LGHDT and CDR2 YNNKEL (reference sequence). This CDR3 reads CASSQDLGRISYNEQLF. CDR3 in DNA: TGTGCCAGCAGCCAAGACCTCGGGCGGATCTCCTACAATGAGCAGCTCTTC.

The V and J genes are TRBV20-1 and TRBJ1-2, with 7 bases fitting TRBD1. The germline V gene has CDR1 DFQATT and CDR2 SNEGSKA (reference sequence). J was trimmed by 0 bases and V by 0 bases; bases with no gene match: 4. The CDR3 is 15 residues long. The CDR3 here is CSARDRQGANYGYTF. The DNA for the CDR3 is TGCAGTGCTAGAGATAGGCAGGGGGCTAACTATGGCTACACCTTC.

This clonotype was seen more than once but under ten times. V gene TRBV12-3 or TRBV12-4 combines with J gene TRBJ2-1, with 13 bases aligning to TRBD2. This CDR3 is 18 amino acids long. V gave up 3 bases and J gave up 4 bases; unmatched junction bases: 9. The CDR3 loop reads CASSLILGLAGTYNEQFF. The CDR3 DNA sequence: TGTGCCAGCAGTTTGATCCTGGGACTAGCGGGAACTTACAATGAGCAGTTCTTC.

This clonotype was counted only a few times. The chain links TRBV4-2 to TRBJ2-7, with a possible D match to TRBD2 (6 bases). Germline loops: CDR1 LGHNA, CDR2 YNFKEQ. The V and J ends lost 3 bases and 0 bases respectively, with 9 bases between them. The CDR3 loop spans 14 amino acids. DNA of the CDR3: TGTGCCAGCAGCCAGGCGACTAGCTCCTACGAGCAGTACTTC. Its translation is CASSQATSSYEQYF.

The chain links TRBV3-1 to TRBJ2-5; D may be TRBD2 (6 bases). Germline V gives CDR1 LGHDT, CDR2 YNNKEL (reference sequence). V was trimmed by 3 bases and J by 0 bases, leaving 20 bases between them. The CDR3 runs 18 residues. The CDR3 DNA reads as TGTGCCAGCAGCCATGCCAAGTGTTATCAGCGGGACCAAGAGACCCAGTACTTC. It translates to CASSHAKCYQRDQETQYF.

The J gene is TRBJ2-1, the V gene TRBV10-3; the D gene is possibly TRBD2 (5 bases). CDR1 and CDR2 (germline): ENHRY, SYGVKD. The CDR3 is 15 residues long. V was trimmed by 0 bases and J by 8 bases, leaving 14 bases between them. The CDR3 sequence: CAISESKGARDEQFF. Here the CDR3 DNA reads TGTGCCATCAGTGAGTCGAAGGGAGCGCGGGATGAGCAGTTCTTC.

The chain carries TRBV29-1 and TRBJ1-1, with 8 bases aligning to TRBD1. This CDR3 spans 15 amino acids. Germline values: CDR1 SQVTM, CDR2 ANQGSEA. J gave up 6 bases and V 3 bases, and 12 bases lay outside the gene matches. The CDR3 is CSVETGAGGKAEAFF. DNA of the CDR3: TGCAGCGTTGAGACAGGGGCGGGGGGCAAGGCTGAAGCTTTCTTT. Complete variable domain (other parts from reference TRBV29-1 and TRBJ1-1): SAVISQKPSRDICQRGTSLTIQCQVDSQVTMMFWYRQQPGQSLTLIATANQGSEATYESGFVIDKFPISRPNLTFSTLTVSNMSPEDSSIYLCSVETGAGGKAEAFFGQGTRLTVV.

J is TRBJ2-5 and V is TRBV5-1, with TRBD1 matching over 7 bases. Germline V CDR1 and CDR2: SGHRS, YFSETQ. CDR3 length: 15 amino acids. Trimming removed 0 bases from V and 5 bases from J; junction bases left unmatched: 7. The CDR3 region is CASSLGVGTVETQYF. For the CDR3, the DNA is TGCGCCAGCAGCTTGGGTGTCGGGACAGTCGAGACCCAGTACTTC. The full variable domain, with the rest looked up from reference TRBV5-1 and TRBJ2-5, is KAGVTQTPRYLIKTRGQQVTLSCSPISGHRSVSWYQQTPGQGLQFLFEYFSETQRNKGNFPGRFSGRQFSNSRSEMNVSTLELGDSALYLCASSLGVGTVETQYFGPGTRLLVL.

The chain combines TRBV5-5 with TRBJ2-5; D may be TRBD1 (5 bases). V lost 0 bases, J lost 3 bases, and 15 bases lay in between. CDR1 and CDR2 (germline): SGHKS, YYEKEE (reference sequence). The CDR3 length is 16 residues. Written as DNA, the CDR3 is TGTGCCAGCAGCTTGGGTCCCCGACAGAGTGAAGAGACCCAGTACTTC. Amino acids: CASSLGPRQSEETQYF. Full variable domain (rest looked up from reference TRBV5-5 and TRBJ2-5): DAGVTQSPTHLIKTRGQQVTLRCSPISGHKSVSWYQQVLGQGPQFIFQYYEKEERGRGNFPDRFSARQFPNYSSELNVNALLLGDSALYLCASSLGPRQSEETQYFGPGTRLLVL.

This clonotype showed up many times. The chain employs TRBV20-1 and TRBJ2-2; D may be TRBD1 (6 bases). The CDR3 loop spans 13 amino acids. From germline, CDR1 is DFQATT and CDR2 SNEGSKA (reference sequence). Deletions cut 5 bases from V and 4 bases from J, with 11 bases between. The CDR3 protein is CSAVQGITGELFF. CDR3 DNA: TGCAGTGCTGTACAGGGAATCACCGGGGAGCTGTTTTTT.

This clonotype has just one count. The chain couples TRBV18 to TRBJ1-4; D remains unclear. The germline gives CDR1 KGHSH, CDR2 LQKENI. The CDR3 is 16 residues long. The V gene lost 0 bases and the J gene lost 8 bases, with 16 bases spanning the gap. The CDR3 spells CASSPPKGPAHEKLFF. The CDR3 DNA reads as TGTGCCAGCTCACCACCGAAGGGCCCGGCCCACGAAAAACTGTTTTTT.

The chain is built from TRBV3-1 and TRBJ1-4; a possible D gene is TRBD1 (5 bases). Deletions cut 2 bases from V and 10 bases from J, with 8 bases between. The germline gives CDR1 LGHDT, CDR2 YNNKEL (reference sequence). The CDR3 extends over 12 amino acids. The CDR3 sequence is CASSQKQAKLFF. The CDR3 DNA reads as TGTGCCAGCAGCCAAAAACAGGCAAAACTGTTTTTT.

This clonotype was detected ten times or more. The chain carries TRBV10-3 and TRBJ2-5; 8 bases align to TRBD1. TRBJ2-7 matches the DNA end more closely, so the J call is doubtful. Germline-derived CDR1 and CDR2 are ENHRY and SYGVKD. The CDR3 consists of 14 residues. CDR3 sequence (DNA): TGTGCCATAACTAAAGGACAGGGTGACTACGAGCAGTACTTC. This codes for CAITKGQGDYEQYF.

In this sample, this clonotype turned up a few times. CDR3 protein: CASRFTGTGKGETQYF. CDR3 bases: TGCGCCAGCAGGTTTACCGGGACAGGGAAGGGAGAGACCCAGTACTTC. The chain employs TRBV5-1 and TRBJ2-1, with 9 nucleotides matching TRBD1. The J call may be faulty, since TRBJ2-5 better matches the DNA end. The CDR3 loop spans 16 amino acids. In germline, CDR1 is SGHRS, CDR2 YFSETQ.